Listed here are 6 T cell receptor beta chains from one sample, sequenced in a study of CD8 T cells in Susac syndrome. RNA amounts of roughly 0.45 to 1 ug underwent reverse transcription with random hexamers. TCRdb redid the calling of the immunoSEQ multiplex PCR reads with MiXCR, one entry per CDR3 protein. This sample has about 300,000 distinct CDR3 sequences, with around nine tenths found just once. Input material: CD8+ T cells from PBMCs. The receptors originated from a human donor with multiple sclerosis.

This rearrangement joins TRBV21-1 to TRBJ1-1; TRBD1 is the table's D call and was not checked against the DNA. TRBV21-1 is designated a pseudogene. This CDR3 is 14 amino acids long. CDR3 DNA: TGTGCCAGCAGAAGGACAGTCTCCTGGCCTGAAGCTTTCTTT. Translating it yields CASRRTVSWPEAFF.

This chain joins TRBV20-1 and TRBJ2-7, with D perhaps matching TRBD2 (6 bases). Trimming pared 1 base from V and 4 bases from J, leaving 17 bases between. Germline CDR1 and CDR2: DFQATT and SNEGSKA (reference sequence). The CDR3 runs 15 residues. The CDR3 nucleotides are TGCAGTGCTAGAGTTGGGATTTTAGGAGGGTACGAGCAGTACTTC. This codes for CSARVGILGGYEQYF.

The rearrangement joins TRBV4-2 to TRBJ2-7, with 11 bases aligning to TRBD1. The CDR3 runs to 17 residues. CDR1 and CDR2 (germline): LGHNA, YNFKEQ. The V gene end was trimmed by 0 bases and the J gene end by 2 bases; junction bases not matched to a gene: 6. CDR3 sequence: CASSQEGAGQGAYEQYF. Written as DNA, the CDR3 is TGTGCCAGCAGCCAAGAGGGGGCGGGACAGGGGGCCTACGAGCAGTACTTC.

V usage is TRBV28 and J usage is TRBJ1-5, with TRBD1 identical over 12 bases. In germline, CDR1 is MDHEN, CDR2 SYDVKM. The CDR3 length is 14 residues. The V segment lost 6 bases and the J segment 7 bases; nucleotides outside the gene matches: 4. CDR3 region: CASRGTGGLQPQHF. CDR3 nucleotide sequence: TGTGCCAGCAGGGGGACAGGGGGCTTACAGCCCCAGCATTTT.

The chain recombines TRBV12-3 or TRBV12-4 with TRBJ2-7; no definite D call. Trimming removed 4 bases at V and 2 bases at J, with 9 bases between. The CDR3 extends over 13 amino acids. In nucleotides, the CDR3 is TGTGCCAGCAGTTCCCCCTGGGCCTACGAGCAGTACTTC. Translating gives CASSSPWAYEQYF.

The rearrangement uses TRBV19 and TRBJ1-1; no clear D. Trimming left V 7 bases short and J 6 bases short, with 12 bases between. Germline V gives CDR1 LNHDA, CDR2 SQIVND (reference sequence). The CDR3 is 12 amino acids. CDR3 DNA sequence: TGTGCCAGTATTACCGGGTGGGCTGAAGCTTTCTTT. Amino acid sequence: CASITGWAEAFF.